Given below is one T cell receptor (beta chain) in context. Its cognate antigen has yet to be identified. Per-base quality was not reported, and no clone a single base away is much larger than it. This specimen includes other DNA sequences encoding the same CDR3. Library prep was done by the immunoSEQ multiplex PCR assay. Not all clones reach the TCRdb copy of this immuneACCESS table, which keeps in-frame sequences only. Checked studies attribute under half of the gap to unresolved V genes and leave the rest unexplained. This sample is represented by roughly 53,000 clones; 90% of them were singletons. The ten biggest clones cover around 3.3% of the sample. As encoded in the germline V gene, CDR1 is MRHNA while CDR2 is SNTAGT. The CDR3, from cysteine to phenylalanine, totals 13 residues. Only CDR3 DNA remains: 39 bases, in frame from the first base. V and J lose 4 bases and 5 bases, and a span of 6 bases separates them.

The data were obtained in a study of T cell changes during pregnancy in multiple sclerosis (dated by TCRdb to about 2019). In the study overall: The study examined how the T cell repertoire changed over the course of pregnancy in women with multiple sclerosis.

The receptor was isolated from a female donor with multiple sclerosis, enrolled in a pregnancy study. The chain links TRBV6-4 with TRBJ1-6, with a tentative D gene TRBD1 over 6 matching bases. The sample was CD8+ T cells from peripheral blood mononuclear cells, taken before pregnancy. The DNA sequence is TGTGCCAGCAGTGCAGGGGATAATTCACCCCTCCACTTT. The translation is CASSAGDNSPLHF.